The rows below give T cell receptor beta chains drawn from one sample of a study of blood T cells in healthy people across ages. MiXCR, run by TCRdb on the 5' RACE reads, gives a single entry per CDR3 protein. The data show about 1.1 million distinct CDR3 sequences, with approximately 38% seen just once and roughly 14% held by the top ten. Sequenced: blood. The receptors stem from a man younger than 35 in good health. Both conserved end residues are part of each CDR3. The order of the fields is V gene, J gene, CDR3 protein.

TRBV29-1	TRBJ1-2	CSVEQGMGLENGYTF
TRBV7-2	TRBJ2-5	CASSLESGINEQYF
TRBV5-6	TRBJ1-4	CASSRARINEKLFF
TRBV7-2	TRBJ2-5	CASSSYTTQETQYF
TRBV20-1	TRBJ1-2	CSATRGGPRYGYTF
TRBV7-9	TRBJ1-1	CASSPLQGRKTEAFF
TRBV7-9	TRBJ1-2	CASSYSGGIFDGYTF
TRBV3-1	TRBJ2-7	CASSQGTGRHEQYF
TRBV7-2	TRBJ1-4	CASSVSRMGEKLFF
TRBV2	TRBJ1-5	CASSGPGGNQPQHF
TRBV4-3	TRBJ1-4	CASSQDPAGTNEKLFF
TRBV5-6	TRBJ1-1	CASTRWGGSTEAFF
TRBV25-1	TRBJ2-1	CASSEGTGGYNEQFF
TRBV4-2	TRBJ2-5	CASSPSRGLETQYF
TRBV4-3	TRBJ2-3	CASSQDRSVGADTQYF
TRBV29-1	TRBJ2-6	CSVKRGGSGANVLTF
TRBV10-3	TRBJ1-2	CAINELTPGQGSYGYTF
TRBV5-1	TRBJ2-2	CASSLEFPENTGELFF
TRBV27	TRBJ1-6	CASRNFLGDYNSPLHF
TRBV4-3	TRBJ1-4	CASSQTWTGGAEKLFF